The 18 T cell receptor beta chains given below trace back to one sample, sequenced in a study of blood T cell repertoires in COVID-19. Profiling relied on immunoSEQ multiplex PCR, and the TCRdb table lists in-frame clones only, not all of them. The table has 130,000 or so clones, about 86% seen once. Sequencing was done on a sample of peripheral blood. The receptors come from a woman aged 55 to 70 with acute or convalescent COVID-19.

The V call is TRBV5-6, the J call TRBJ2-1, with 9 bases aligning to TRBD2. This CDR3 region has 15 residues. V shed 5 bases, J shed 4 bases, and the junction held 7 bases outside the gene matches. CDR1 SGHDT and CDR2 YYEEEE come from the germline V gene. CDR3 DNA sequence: TGTGCCAGCAGTTCGAGCGGGGGGAGGTACAATGAGCAGTTCTTC. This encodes CASSSSGGRYNEQFF.

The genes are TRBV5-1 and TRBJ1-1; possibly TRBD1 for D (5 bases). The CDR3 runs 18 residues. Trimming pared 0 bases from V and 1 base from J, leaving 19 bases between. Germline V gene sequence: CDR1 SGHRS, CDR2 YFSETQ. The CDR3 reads CASSLVPTEQWANTEAFF. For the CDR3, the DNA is TGCGCCAGCAGCTTGGTCCCGACAGAACAATGGGCGAACACTGAAGCTTTCTTT.

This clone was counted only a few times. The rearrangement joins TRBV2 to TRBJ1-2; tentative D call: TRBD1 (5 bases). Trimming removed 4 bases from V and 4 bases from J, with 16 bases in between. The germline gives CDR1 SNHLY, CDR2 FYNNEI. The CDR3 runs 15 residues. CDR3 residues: CASSVSVTVTYGYTF. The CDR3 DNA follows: TGTGCCAGCAGTGTTTCGGTGACAGTAACCTATGGCTACACCTTC.

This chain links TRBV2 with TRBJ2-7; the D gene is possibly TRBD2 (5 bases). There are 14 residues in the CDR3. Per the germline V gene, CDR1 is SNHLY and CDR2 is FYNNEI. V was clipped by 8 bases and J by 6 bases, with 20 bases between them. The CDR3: CASGSSGLVAEQYF. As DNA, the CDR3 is TGTGCCAGCGGATCCTCGGGATTGGTGGCCGAGCAGTACTTC. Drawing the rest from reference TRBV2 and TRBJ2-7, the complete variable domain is EPEVTQTPSHQVTQMGQEVILRCVPISNHLYFYWYRQILGQKVEFLVSFYNNEISEKSEIFDDQFSVERPDGSNFTLKIRSTKLEDSAMYFCASGSSGLVAEQYFGPGTRLTVT.

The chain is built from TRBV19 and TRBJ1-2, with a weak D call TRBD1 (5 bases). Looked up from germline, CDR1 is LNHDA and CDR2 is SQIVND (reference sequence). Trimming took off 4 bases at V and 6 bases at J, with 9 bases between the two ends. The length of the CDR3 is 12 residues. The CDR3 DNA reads TGTGCCAGTAGTACCGCAGGGCATGGCTACACCTTC. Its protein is CASSTAGHGYTF.

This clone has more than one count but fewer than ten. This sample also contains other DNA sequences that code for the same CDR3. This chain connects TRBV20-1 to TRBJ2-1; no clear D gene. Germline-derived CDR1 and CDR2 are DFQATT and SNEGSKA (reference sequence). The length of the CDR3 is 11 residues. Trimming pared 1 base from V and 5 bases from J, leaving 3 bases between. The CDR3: CSARADNEQFF. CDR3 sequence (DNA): TGCAGTGCTAGAGCCGACAATGAGCAGTTCTTC.

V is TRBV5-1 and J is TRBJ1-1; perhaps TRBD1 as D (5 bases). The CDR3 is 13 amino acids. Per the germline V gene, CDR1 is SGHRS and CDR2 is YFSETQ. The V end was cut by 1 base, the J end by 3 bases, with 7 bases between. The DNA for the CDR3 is TGCGCCAGCAGCTTGCAGGGATACACTGAAGCTTTCTTT. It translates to CASSLQGYTEAFF.

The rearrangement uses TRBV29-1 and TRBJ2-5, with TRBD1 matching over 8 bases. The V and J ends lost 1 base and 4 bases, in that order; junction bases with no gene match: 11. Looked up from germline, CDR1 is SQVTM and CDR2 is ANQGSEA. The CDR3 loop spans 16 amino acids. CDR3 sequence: CSVEGGSETGVETQYF. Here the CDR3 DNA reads TGCAGCGTTGAAGGTGGGAGTGAGACAGGGGTAGAGACCCAGTACTTC.

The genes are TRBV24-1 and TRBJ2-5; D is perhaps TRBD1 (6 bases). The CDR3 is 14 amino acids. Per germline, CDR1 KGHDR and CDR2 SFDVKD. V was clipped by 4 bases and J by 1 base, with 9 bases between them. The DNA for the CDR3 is TGTGCCACCAGTGAAACAGGGCCCCAAGAGACCCAGTACTTC. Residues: CATSETGPQETQYF.

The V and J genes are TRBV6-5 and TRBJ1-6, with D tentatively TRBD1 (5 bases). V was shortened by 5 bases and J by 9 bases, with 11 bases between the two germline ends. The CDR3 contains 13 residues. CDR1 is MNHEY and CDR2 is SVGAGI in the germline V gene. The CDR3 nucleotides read TGTGCCAGCAGTCGCAGGGAAGGTTCACCCCTCCACTTT. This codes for CASSRREGSPLHF.

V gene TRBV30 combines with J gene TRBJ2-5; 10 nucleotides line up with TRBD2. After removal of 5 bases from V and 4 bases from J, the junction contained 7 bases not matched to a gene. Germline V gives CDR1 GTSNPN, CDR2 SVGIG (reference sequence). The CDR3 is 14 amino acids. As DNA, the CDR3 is TGTGCCTGGGGAAGCGGGGGGGCGGCAGAGACCCAGTACTTC. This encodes CAWGSGGAAETQYF.

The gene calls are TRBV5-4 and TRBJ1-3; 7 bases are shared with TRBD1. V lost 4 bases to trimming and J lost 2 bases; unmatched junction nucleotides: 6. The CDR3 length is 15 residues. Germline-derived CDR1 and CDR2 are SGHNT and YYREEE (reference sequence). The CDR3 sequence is CASSLDRAAGNTIYF. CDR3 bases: TGTGCCAGCAGCCTCGACAGGGCGGCTGGAAACACCATATATTTT.

This CDR3 is CASRRTGDHEQYF. The CDR3 coding sequence is TGTGCCAGCAGACGGACAGGGGACCACGAGCAGTACTTC. V usage is TRBV7-9 and J usage is TRBJ2-7, with TRBD1 identical over 9 bases. CDR1 is SEHNR, CDR2 FQNEAQ, per germline (reference sequence). The CDR3 runs to 13 residues. The V segment lost 6 bases and the J segment 5 bases; nucleotides outside the gene matches: 5.

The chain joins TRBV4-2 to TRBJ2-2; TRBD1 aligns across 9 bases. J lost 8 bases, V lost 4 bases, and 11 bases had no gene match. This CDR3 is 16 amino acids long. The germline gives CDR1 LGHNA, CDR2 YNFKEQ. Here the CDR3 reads CASSRPEQGAIGELFF. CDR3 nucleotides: TGTGCCAGCAGCCGACCAGAACAGGGGGCAATTGGGGAGCTGTTTTTT.

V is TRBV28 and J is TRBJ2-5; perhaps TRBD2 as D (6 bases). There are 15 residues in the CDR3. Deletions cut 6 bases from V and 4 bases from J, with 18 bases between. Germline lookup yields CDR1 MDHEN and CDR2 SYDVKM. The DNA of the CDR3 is TGTGCCAGCAGCCGCGGCCTCGGGGGTCGAGAGACCCAGTACTTC. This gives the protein CASSRGLGGRETQYF. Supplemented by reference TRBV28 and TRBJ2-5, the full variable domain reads DVKVTQSSRYLVKRTGEKVFLECVQDMDHENMFWYRQDPGLGLRLIYFSYDVKMKEKGDIPEGYSVSREKKERFSLILESASTNQTSMYLCASSRGLGGRETQYFGPGTRLLVL.

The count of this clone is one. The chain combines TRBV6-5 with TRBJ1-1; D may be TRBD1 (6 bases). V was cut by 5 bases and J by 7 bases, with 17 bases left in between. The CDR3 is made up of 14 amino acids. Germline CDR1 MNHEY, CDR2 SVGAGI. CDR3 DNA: TGTGCCAGCAGTAGACGACCCGAACAGGGTGAAGCTTTCTTT. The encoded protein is CASSRRPEQGEAFF.

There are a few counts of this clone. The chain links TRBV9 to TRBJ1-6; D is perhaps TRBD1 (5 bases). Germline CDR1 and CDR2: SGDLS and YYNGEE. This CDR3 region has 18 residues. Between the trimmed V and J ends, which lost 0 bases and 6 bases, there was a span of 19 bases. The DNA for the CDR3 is TGTGCCAGCAGCGTAGACCGGGGGGGAATTGGAGGTAATTCACCCCTCCACTTT. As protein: CASSVDRGGIGGNSPLHF.

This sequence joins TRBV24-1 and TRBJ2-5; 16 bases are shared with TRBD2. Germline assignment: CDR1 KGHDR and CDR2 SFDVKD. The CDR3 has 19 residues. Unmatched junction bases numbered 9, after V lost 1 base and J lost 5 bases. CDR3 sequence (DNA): TGTGCCACCAGTGATTTTAGACAGGAGGGACTAGCGGGGGGGGAGACCCAGTACTTC. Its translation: CATSDFRQEGLAGGETQYF.